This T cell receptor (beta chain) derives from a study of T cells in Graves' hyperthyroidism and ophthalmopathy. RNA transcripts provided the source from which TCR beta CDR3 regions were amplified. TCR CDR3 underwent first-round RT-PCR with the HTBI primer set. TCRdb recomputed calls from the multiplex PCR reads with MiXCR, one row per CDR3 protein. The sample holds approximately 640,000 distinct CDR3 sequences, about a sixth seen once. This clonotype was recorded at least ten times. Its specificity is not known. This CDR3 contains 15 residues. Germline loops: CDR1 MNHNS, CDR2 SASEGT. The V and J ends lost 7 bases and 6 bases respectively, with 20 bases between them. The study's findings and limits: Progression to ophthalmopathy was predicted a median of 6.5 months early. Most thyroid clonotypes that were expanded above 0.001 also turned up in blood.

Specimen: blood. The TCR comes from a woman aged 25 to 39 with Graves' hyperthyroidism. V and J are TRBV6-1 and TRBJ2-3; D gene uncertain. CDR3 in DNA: TGTGCCAGCACCCCCTCGGCCCCCGATTGGGATACGCAGTATTTT. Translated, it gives CASTPSAPDWDTQYF.